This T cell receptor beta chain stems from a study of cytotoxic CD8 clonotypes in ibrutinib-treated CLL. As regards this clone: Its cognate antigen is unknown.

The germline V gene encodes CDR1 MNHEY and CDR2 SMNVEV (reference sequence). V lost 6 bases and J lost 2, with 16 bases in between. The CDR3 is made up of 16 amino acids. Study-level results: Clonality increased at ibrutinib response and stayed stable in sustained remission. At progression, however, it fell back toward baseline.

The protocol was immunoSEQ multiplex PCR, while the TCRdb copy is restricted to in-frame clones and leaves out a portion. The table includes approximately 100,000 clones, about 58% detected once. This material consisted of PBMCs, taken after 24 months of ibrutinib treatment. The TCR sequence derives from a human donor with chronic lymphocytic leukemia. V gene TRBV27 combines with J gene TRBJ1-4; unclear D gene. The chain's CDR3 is CASRTFLGGTNEKLFF. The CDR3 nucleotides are TGTGCCAGCAGGACGTTTCTCGGTGGCACTAATGAAAAACTGTTTTTT.